One and the same sample provided the 28 T cell receptor beta chains below, sequenced in a study of monozygotic twins with inflammatory bowel disease. TCRdb reworked the 5' RACE reads into one entry per CDR3 protein, no DNA. This listing includes more than 100,000 distinct CDR3 sequences. Sequencing used blood. The source is a human donor with ulcerative colitis or Crohn's disease, or a healthy co-twin of an affected twin (not recorded which).

This rearrangement joins TRBV6-2 or TRBV6-3 to TRBJ2-2; without DNA, the TCRdb call of TRBD1 cannot be checked. Germline V lookup: CDR1 MNHEY, CDR2 SVGEGT. This CDR3 region has 14 residues. The CDR3 spells CASRRPLETGELFF.

V usage is TRBV25-1 and J usage is TRBJ2-7. This CDR3 is 14 amino acids long. Per germline, CDR1 MGHDK and CDR2 SYGVNS. CDR3 in amino acids: CASRDVGGVPEQYF.

The rearrangement uses TRBV6-1 and TRBJ1-4; checking the TCRdb D call of TRBD1 is not possible without DNA. The germline V gene encodes CDR1 MNHNS and CDR2 SASEGT. This CDR3 comprises 15 residues. This chain's CDR3 is CASRRSQGADEKLFF.

The V call is TRBV28, the J call TRBJ2-6; checking the TCRdb D call of TRBD2 is not possible without DNA. Germline loops: CDR1 MDHEN, CDR2 SYDVKM. CDR3 length equals 16 residues. CDR3 residues: CASSSGTHTGANVLTF.

V is TRBV7-3 and J is TRBJ2-3; TCRdb selects TRBD1, and the lack of DNA leaves this call unchecked. The CDR3 is 15 residues long. From germline, CDR1 is SGHTA and CDR2 FQGTGA. The CDR3 loop reads CASSLTGGPTDTQYF.

The chain combines TRBV5-1 with TRBJ2-5; the TCRdb call, TRBD2, lacks DNA for checking. Germline V CDR1 and CDR2: SGHRS, YFSETQ. This CDR3 has 16 amino acids. The CDR3 protein is CASSLVWEGPLETQYF.

The rearrangement uses TRBV5-1 and TRBJ2-7; TCRdb indicates TRBD1, and absent DNA this call remains unverified. Germline CDR1 reads SGHRS; CDR2 reads YFSETQ. This CDR3 is 13 amino acids long. CDR3 residues: CASSLMGAYEQYF.

The V gene is TRBV29-1, the J gene TRBJ2-7; the D gene TCRdb calls, TRBD1, cannot be checked with no DNA. CDR1 and CDR2 (germline): SQVTM, ANQGSEA. This CDR3 spans 13 amino acids. CDR3 loop: CSVPTSGGHEQYF.

This sequence joins TRBV7-6 and TRBJ2-7; TCRdb outputs TRBD1, but without DNA this stays unchecked. The CDR3 extends over 15 amino acids. Germline CDR1 SGHVS, CDR2 FNYEAQ. This chain's CDR3 is CASSASGPFSYEQYF.

The V gene is TRBV5-1, the J gene TRBJ1-2. Germline loops: CDR1 SGHRS, CDR2 YFSETQ. The CDR3 is 14 amino acids. The CDR3 is CASSLGGTSYGYTF.

The chain carries TRBV5-1 and TRBJ1-5. This CDR3 region has 15 residues. Per the germline V gene, CDR1 is SGHRS and CDR2 is YFSETQ. CDR3 amino acids: CASSLSGAVNQPQHF.

The chain carries TRBV27 and TRBJ2-7; TCRdb indicates TRBD1, and absent DNA this call remains unverified. Germline assignment: CDR1 MNHEY and CDR2 SMNVEV (reference sequence). This CDR3 contains 16 residues. CDR3 residues: CASSRTGQGGIYEQYF.

V and J are TRBV6-5 and TRBJ1-4; TCRdb picks TRBD1, but there is no DNA to check that call. Germline CDR1 reads MNHEY; CDR2 reads SVGAGI. The CDR3 spans 17 residues. CDR3 loop: CASSYSGLGGTNEKLFF.

The chain uses TRBV6-1 and TRBJ1-5; TCRdb's D gene call, TRBD1, goes unchecked for lack of DNA. Germline CDR1 reads MNHNS; CDR2 reads SASEGT. There are 18 residues in the CDR3. CDR3 sequence: CASSVLTGTGGLVQPQHF.

V gene TRBV15 combines with J gene TRBJ2-6. CDR3 length: 16 residues. The germline V gene encodes CDR1 LNHNV and CDR2 YYDKDF (reference sequence). The chain's CDR3 is CATSRDPNSGANVLTF.

The CDR3 spells CASSLFSLNEQFF. This chain uses TRBV5-1 with TRBJ2-1. The CDR3 has 13 residues. Per the germline V gene, CDR1 is SGHRS and CDR2 is YFSETQ.

This chain connects TRBV12-3 or TRBV12-4 to TRBJ1-5; TCRdb's D gene call, TRBD1, goes unchecked for lack of DNA. The CDR3 length is 17 residues. CDR3 region: CASSKTGVYGNNQPQHF.

The rearrangement joins TRBV12-3 or TRBV12-4 to TRBJ1-3; TCRdb names TRBD1, which stays unverified in the absence of DNA. CDR3 size: 13 residues. CDR3 protein: CASSLQGGNTIYF.

This chain joins TRBV20-1 and TRBJ2-5. CDR3 size: 13 residues. Germline CDR1 is DFQATT and CDR2 is SNEGSKA (reference sequence). CDR3 residues: CSAREVSGETQYF.

V usage is TRBV7-2 and J usage is TRBJ2-5; the D call of TRBD2 rests on TCRdb alone, since no DNA is present to check it. Germline CDR1 is SGHTA and CDR2 is FQGNSA. The CDR3 spans 14 residues. This chain's CDR3 is CASSHGLNQETQYF.

The chain is built from TRBV5-1 and TRBJ2-1; TCRdb's D call of TRBD2 is untestable without DNA. Germline V gene data show CDR1 as SGHRS and CDR2 as YFSETQ. The length of the CDR3 is 15 residues. The CDR3: CASSLGLAGVDEQFF.

The chain links TRBV20-1 to TRBJ2-5; there is no DNA to check the TCRdb D call of TRBD2. The CDR3 has 15 residues. Per the germline V gene, CDR1 is DFQATT and CDR2 is SNEGSKA (reference sequence). The CDR3 loop reads CSVKSTSGSQETQYF.

The rearrangement joins TRBV4-1 to TRBJ2-7; TCRdb selects TRBD2, and the lack of DNA leaves this call unchecked. The CDR3 contains 12 residues. Germline CDR1 is MGHRA and CDR2 is YSYEKL. The CDR3 sequence is CASSPPSGEQYF.

The chain carries TRBV29-1 and TRBJ2-1; with no DNA, the TCRdb D assignment of TRBD1 cannot be verified. The CDR3 covers 11 residues. Germline V lookup: CDR1 SQVTM, CDR2 ANQGSEA. CDR3: CSVAGVVEQFF.

CDR3 region: CATSRDRQGAWETQYF. The chain uses TRBV15 and TRBJ2-5; TCRdb indicates TRBD1, and absent DNA this call remains unverified. Germline V gene lookup returns CDR1 LNHNV and CDR2 YYDKDF (reference sequence). CDR3 length: 16 amino acids.

J is TRBJ2-5 and V is TRBV16; TCRdb's D call, TRBD1, is unchecked because there is no DNA. From germline, CDR1 is KGHSY and CDR2 FQNENV. This CDR3 comprises 13 residues. The CDR3 loop is CASSRQGGKTQYF.

This chain links TRBV12-3 or TRBV12-4 with TRBJ2-7; there is no DNA to check the TCRdb D call of TRBD2. The CDR3 length is 15 residues. CDR3 amino acids: CASSPRTSGRDEQYF.

The chain has TRBV7-2 and TRBJ1-5; the TCRdb D gene call, TRBD1, has no DNA to confirm it. Germline CDR1 is SGHTA and CDR2 is FQGNSA. The CDR3 contains 15 residues. The CDR3 here is CASSTGAGSNQPQHF.